This record looks at one T cell receptor beta chain sequence and its context. Its antigen remains unidentified. No qualities accompany the bases; no much larger clone lies one base away. The data were produced on an Illumina HiSeq 2500. TCR beta libraries were prepared by quantitative 5'-RACE with molecular barcodes. From the authors' description of their analysis: Disease-linked TCR variants were identified with a new computational method built on a probabilistic model of VDJ rearrangement. TCRdb handled the public reads itself, with Q25 trimming in fastp and clone calling in MiXCR, and kept productive beta chains. Each CDR3 protein appears once, grouped with its most common genes and DNA. The V and J calls shown here were made by TCRdb, not taken from the authors' results. The sample includes some 240,000 distinct CDR3 sequences, with about 24% observed a single time. The top ten hold roughly 0.67% of the sample.

The CDR3 sequence holds 13 residues, the cysteine and phenylalanine included. Of the read, only the CDR3 DNA is kept; its 39 bases are in frame from base 1. V ends up 6 bases short and J 7 bases short, with an unmatched junction base count of 9. Taken from the germline V gene (reference sequence), the CDR1 and CDR2 loops are DFQATT and SNEGSKA. This sample is drawn from a study of CD8 T cells in ankylosing spondylitis (dated by TCRdb to about 2017). In terms of the full investigation: To find TCR variants linked to disease, the study profiled T cell receptor beta repertoires in ankylosing spondylitis patients and healthy donors. The full study cohort was made up of 25 to 30 ankylosing spondylitis patients and 108 healthy donors. Peripheral blood was sampled, and synovial fluid was also collected from ankylosing spondylitis patients. What the study reported, not specific to this receptor: Some of the motif variants had been reported before in the synovial fluid and blood of reactive arthritis patients, a finding that suggests common disease-initiation mechanisms. Blood from ankylosing spondylitis patients appeared to be characterized by a TCR beta motif made up of several highly homologous amino acid variants. Significant enrichment of the disease-linked clones was reported in matched synovial fluid samples from ankylosing spondylitis patients. The disease-linked clones had a CD8+ phenotype and were found at relatively low frequencies in peripheral blood.

The sample consisted of blood, either unsorted or a sorted T cell fraction (not recorded which). The receptor was isolated from a male donor with ankylosing spondylitis or in good health (not recorded which). The chain is made from TRBV20-1 and TRBJ1-5; 7 central nucleotides agree with TRBD1. The DNA sequence is as follows: TGCAGTGCCGCGAGCCAGGGGGTCCAGCCCCAGCATTTT. Translated, this gives CSAASQGVQPQHF.